The 29 T cell receptor beta chains in this list originate from one sample, sequenced in a study of patients and donors after allogeneic stem cell transplantation. TCRdb used MiXCR to reprocess the RT-PCR reads, holding one entry per CDR3 protein. There are approximately 90,000 distinct CDR3 sequences in the sample; about 5% occur only once, and about 3% lies in the top ten. The source material was blood, either unsorted or a sorted T cell fraction (not recorded which). These receptors originate from a human donor who was either an allogeneic HSCT recipient or a stem cell or donor lymphocyte infusion donor (not recorded which). It is not recorded whose cells these are; they may come from a transplant donor.

At least ten counts were recorded for this clonotype. The chain combines TRBV5-1 with TRBJ2-1, with TRBD1 matching 10 bases. Looked up from germline, CDR1 is SGHRS and CDR2 is YFSETQ. The length of the CDR3 is 14 residues. V trimming: 5 bases; J trimming: 7 bases; junction bases outside the gene matches: 6. The CDR3 sequence is CASRTGTGANEQFF. The CDR3 DNA sequence: TGCGCCAGCAGGACCGGGACAGGGGCGAATGAGCAGTTCTTC.

The J gene is TRBJ2-7, the V gene TRBV20-1, with a weak D call TRBD2 (6 bases). CDR3 length equals 17 residues. Looked up from germline, CDR1 is DFQATT and CDR2 is SNEGSKA (reference sequence). Trimming pared 1 base from V and 2 bases from J, leaving 21 bases between. CDR3 amino acids: CSARAPPSEIIPYEQYF. CDR3 DNA sequence: TGCAGTGCTAGAGCCCCACCTAGCGAAATAATTCCCTACGAGCAGTACTTC.

This clonotype has a handful of counts. This chain joins TRBV5-1 and TRBJ1-6; D might be TRBD1 (5 bases). The CDR3 is 15 residues long. Trimming took 0 bases from V and 7 from J, leaving 11 bases between them. Germline CDR1 is SGHRS and CDR2 is YFSETQ. The CDR3: CASSLEGWGNSPLHF. The CDR3 DNA sequence: TGCGCCAGCAGCTTGGAAGGGTGGGGGAATTCACCCCTCCACTTT.

This clonotype has more than one count but fewer than ten. The J gene is TRBJ1-1, the V gene TRBV20-1, with D possibly matching TRBD1 (5 bases). The V gene lost 6 bases and the J gene lost 3 bases, with 20 bases spanning the gap. The germline V gene has CDR1 DFQATT and CDR2 SNEGSKA (reference sequence). The CDR3 contains 15 residues. The DNA of the CDR3 is TGCAGTGCGGGTAGTGGAGGGGCTGTGGACACTGAAGCTTTCTTT. Amino acids: CSAGSGGAVDTEAFF.

This clonotype was found many times. The chain recombines TRBV5-1 with TRBJ2-7, with 11 bases matching TRBD2. Germline CDR1 reads SGHRS; CDR2 reads YFSETQ. The CDR3 runs 15 residues. Unmatched junction bases numbered 6, after V lost 0 bases and J lost 7 bases. The CDR3 here is CASSLVLAGVGEQYF. CDR3 coding DNA: TGCGCCAGCAGCTTGGTACTAGCGGGAGTGGGGGAGCAGTACTTC. The variable domain in full, completed from reference TRBV5-1 and TRBJ2-7, reads KAGVTQTPRYLIKTRGQQVTLSCSPISGHRSVSWYQQTPGQGLQFLFEYFSETQRNKGNFPGRFSGRQFSNSRSEMNVSTLELGDSALYLCASSLVLAGVGEQYFGPGTRLTVT.

This clonotype was observed many times. The V gene is TRBV20-1, the J gene TRBJ2-7; D perhaps matches TRBD2 (6 bases). The length of the CDR3 is 15 residues. The V end was cut by 2 bases, the J end by 0 bases, with 14 bases between. Germline V lookup: CDR1 DFQATT, CDR2 SNEGSKA (reference sequence). The CDR3 spells CSARIFPGASYEQYF. The CDR3 DNA is TGCAGTGCTAGAATCTTCCCGGGAGCCTCCTACGAGCAGTACTTC.

This clonotype showed up many times. This chain joins TRBV7-9 and TRBJ1-1; the D is unclear. The V end was cut by 2 bases, the J end by 4 bases, with 8 bases between. The CDR3 is 13 amino acids. In germline, CDR1 is SEHNR, CDR2 FQNEAQ (reference sequence). CDR3 in amino acids: CASSLQEGTEAFF. The CDR3 coding sequence is TGTGCCAGCAGCTTACAGGAGGGCACTGAAGCTTTCTTT.

This clonotype showed up many times. This chain connects TRBV18 to TRBJ1-1, with TRBD1 identical over 12 bases. The CDR3 consists of 16 residues. Germline CDR1 is KGHSH and CDR2 is LQKENI. Germline trimming cut 2 bases from V and 4 bases from J; bases unmatched to any gene: 5. CDR3 region: CASSPGTGGAGTEAFF. The DNA of the CDR3 is TGTGCCAGCTCACCAGGGACAGGGGGCGCGGGCACTGAAGCTTTCTTT.

In this sample, this clonotype turned up many times. The chain uses TRBV5-1 and TRBJ2-1, with 12 positions matching TRBD2. The CDR3 has 16 amino acids. The germline gives CDR1 SGHRS, CDR2 YFSETQ. Losses at the gene ends were 3 bases for V and 3 bases for J; bases not matched to a gene: 4. The CDR3 region is CASSSLAGGNYNEQFF. DNA of the CDR3: TGCGCCAGCAGCTCTCTAGCGGGGGGGAACTACAATGAGCAGTTCTTC.

This clonotype was picked up a small number of times. This rearrangement joins TRBV7-3 to TRBJ1-1; D perhaps matches TRBD1 (5 bases). Per the germline V gene, CDR1 is SGHTA and CDR2 is FQGTGA. This CDR3 comprises 14 residues. Trimming took 7 bases from V and 1 from J, leaving 13 bases between them. The CDR3 nucleotides read TGTGCCAGCACCCAGGGAGGGCCGAACACTGAAGCTTTCTTT. It yields the protein CASTQGGPNTEAFF.

The chain has TRBV9 and TRBJ1-2; the match to TRBD1 covers 8 bases. J gave up 4 bases and V 3 bases, and 8 bases lay outside the gene matches. The CDR3 consists of 15 residues. Germline V CDR1 and CDR2: SGDLS, YYNGEE. The CDR3 region is CASSEGQAIFYGYTF. The CDR3, as DNA: TGTGCCAGCAGCGAGGGACAGGCAATTTTCTATGGCTACACCTTC.

The table lists this clonotype with many counts. The V call is TRBV20-1, the J call TRBJ2-1; 7 bases fit TRBD2. The J segment lost 8 bases and the V segment lost 4 bases, leaving 8 bases of the junction unmatched. The CDR3 loop spans 13 amino acids. CDR1 DFQATT and CDR2 SNEGSKA come from the germline V gene (reference sequence). The CDR3 DNA is TGCAGTGCTACTAAGACTAGCATGGATGAGCAGTTCTTC. Amino acids: CSATKTSMDEQFF.

This clonotype has ten or more counts. The V call is TRBV5-1, the J call TRBJ2-3; 13 nucleotides line up with TRBD2. Germline V gene lookup returns CDR1 SGHRS and CDR2 YFSETQ. CDR3 length: 16 residues. V gave up 4 bases and J gave up 4 bases; unmatched junction bases: 6. CDR3 amino acids: CASSTGTSGNADTQYF. CDR3 nucleotide sequence: TGCGCCAGCAGCACCGGGACTAGCGGGAACGCAGATACGCAGTATTTT.

This clonotype was picked up a small number of times. This chain joins TRBV20-1 and TRBJ1-1; D remains unclear. Germline V gene data show CDR1 as DFQATT and CDR2 as SNEGSKA (reference sequence). This CDR3 contains 13 residues. The V end lost 3 bases, the J end lost 5 bases, and 13 bases lay between the germline ends. CDR3 sequence reads: CSASRPGSTEAFF. The CDR3 nucleotides are TGCAGTGCTAGTCGGCCAGGATCGACTGAAGCTTTCTTT.

This clonotype has a count of ten or more. V usage is TRBV4-1 and J usage is TRBJ2-5; D might be TRBD2 (6 bases). In germline, CDR1 is MGHRA, CDR2 YSYEKL. The CDR3 spans 14 residues. The V gene lost 3 bases and the J gene lost 7 bases, with 15 bases spanning the gap. Here the CDR3 DNA reads TGCGCCAGCAGCCAGGTAGCGGTGGCTGGGACCCAGTACTTC. This codes for CASSQVAVAGTQYF.

This clonotype has a handful of counts. V usage is TRBV27 and J usage is TRBJ1-1; TRBD1 is a possible D gene (6 bases). The CDR3 consists of 13 residues. V dropped 3 bases and J dropped 10 bases, with 15 bases sitting between them. The germline gives CDR1 MNHEY, CDR2 SMNVEV (reference sequence). The chain's CDR3 is CASSLGGLGAAFF. The DNA for the CDR3 is TGTGCCAGCAGTTTGGGGGGGCTGGGGGCAGCTTTCTTT.

This clonotype was detected a few times. The J gene is TRBJ1-3, the V gene TRBV7-2; TRBD1 agrees at 7 bases. The CDR3 extends over 13 amino acids. V lost 8 bases to trimming and J lost 0 bases; unmatched junction nucleotides: 1. Germline V gene sequence: CDR1 SGHTA, CDR2 FQGNSA. The DNA of the CDR3 is TGTGCCAGCCGACAGGGCTCTGGAAACACCATATATTTT. Its translation: CASRQGSGNTIYF.

In its sample, this clonotype was seen many times. The chain combines TRBV2 with TRBJ2-5; weak D call: TRBD2 (6 bases). The CDR3 has 14 amino acids. Trimming took off 5 bases at V and 0 bases at J, with 10 bases between the two ends. Germline CDR1 SNHLY, CDR2 FYNNEI. CDR3 sequence: CASSPGEYQETQYF. CDR3 nucleotides: TGTGCCAGCAGTCCGGGGGAGTACCAAGAGACCCAGTACTTC.

This clonotype has a count of ten or more. The chain uses TRBV29-1 and TRBJ2-5; 8 bases map to TRBD2. This CDR3 is built from 13 residues. Germline V gives CDR1 SQVTM, CDR2 ANQGSEA. Unmatched junction bases numbered 10, after V lost 4 bases and J lost 9 bases. The CDR3 DNA reads TGCAGCGTTGCCACTAGCGGTGGACCGGCCCAGTACTTC. Protein: CSVATSGGPAQYF.

The chain links TRBV5-1 to TRBJ2-7, with 7 bases matching TRBD1. The CDR3 extends over 15 amino acids. Germline V gene data show CDR1 as SGHRS and CDR2 as YFSETQ. V gave up 6 bases and J gave up 4 bases; unmatched junction bases: 13. CDR3 nucleotides: TGCGCCAGCACCCCTTCGCCGGGACAGAATTACGAGCAGTACTTC. Amino acid sequence: CASTPSPGQNYEQYF.

This clonotype came up many times. The V call is TRBV4-1, the J call TRBJ2-3, with no clear D. The CDR3 consists of 16 residues. Trimming pared 1 base from V and 4 bases from J, leaving 15 bases between. CDR1 MGHRA and CDR2 YSYEKL come from the germline V gene. CDR3 bases: TGCGCCAGCAGCCAAGTTAACTTGATTAGTCCAGATACGCAGTATTTT. This encodes CASSQVNLISPDTQYF.

Many counts were recorded for this clonotype. CDR3 sequence: CSIRGTQETQYF. The CDR3 DNA is TGCAGTATCAGGGGCACCCAAGAGACCCAGTACTTC. The chain couples TRBV20-1 to TRBJ2-5, with D perhaps TRBD1 (6 bases). The germline CDR1 and CDR2 sequences are DFQATT and SNEGSKA (reference sequence). The V and J ends lost 8 bases and 1 base respectively, with 11 bases between them. The CDR3 spans 12 residues.

This clonotype was found many times. V gene TRBV28 combines with J gene TRBJ1-3; D unresolved. Germline V gene lookup returns CDR1 MDHEN and CDR2 SYDVKM. The CDR3 length is 15 residues. Trimming left V 5 bases short and J 1 base short, with 12 bases between. CDR3 nucleotides: TGTGCCAGCAGTAAACACCCGGCGTCTGGAAACACCATATATTTT. Translated, it gives CASSKHPASGNTIYF.

Many counts were recorded for this clonotype. This chain links TRBV27 with TRBJ2-5, with unresolved D. The germline gives CDR1 MNHEY, CDR2 SMNVEV (reference sequence). The CDR3 covers 12 residues. The V gene lost 1 base and the J gene lost 4 bases, with 4 bases spanning the gap. In nucleotides, the CDR3 is TGTGCCAGCAGTTTATTACGAGAGACCCAGTACTTC. Its translation: CASSLLRETQYF.

This clonotype was detected ten times or more. The V gene is TRBV29-1, the J gene TRBJ2-4; TRBD2 agrees at 7 bases. This CDR3 has 15 amino acids. Trimming at V came to 4 bases and at J to 5 bases, leaving 11 bases not matched to a gene. Germline values: CDR1 SQVTM, CDR2 ANQGSEA. CDR3 bases: TGCAGCGTTGGGGGGGAGGGCGGAGGGGAAAACATTCAGTACTTC. Its protein is CSVGGEGGGENIQYF.

V is TRBV9 and J is TRBJ2-2, with TRBD1 matching 9 bases. Per germline, CDR1 SGDLS and CDR2 YYNGEE. The CDR3 extends over 15 amino acids. The V and J ends lost 4 bases and 6 bases, in that order; junction bases with no gene match: 7. CDR3 region: CASSPGQGFSGELFF. The CDR3 nucleotides read TGTGCCAGCAGCCCGGGACAGGGATTTTCCGGGGAGCTGTTTTTT.

The rearrangement links TRBV20-1 to TRBJ2-3; 8 bases are shared with TRBD2. The junction had 10 bases not matched to a gene; V was cut back by 3 bases and J by 2 bases. There are 16 residues in the CDR3. CDR1 DFQATT and CDR2 SNEGSKA come from the germline V gene (reference sequence). The DNA for the CDR3 is TGCAGTGCTAGCCCCCCTAGCGGGCCTAACACAGATACGCAGTATTTT. Translating gives CSASPPSGPNTDTQYF.

V and J are TRBV19 and TRBJ2-1; 10 bases match TRBD2. The CDR3 consists of 17 residues. The junction had 10 bases not matched to a gene; V was cut back by 2 bases and J by 6 bases. Germline CDR1 reads LNHDA; CDR2 reads SQIVND (reference sequence). The CDR3 loop reads CASSIRYSSGRGNEQFF. The CDR3 DNA follows: TGTGCCAGTAGTATAAGGTACTCTAGCGGGAGAGGCAATGAGCAGTTCTTC.

Only a few counts were recorded for this clonotype. The chain couples TRBV9 to TRBJ2-5, with D maybe TRBD2 (6 bases). The CDR3 has 15 residues. From germline, CDR1 is SGDLS and CDR2 YYNGEE. V shed 0 bases and J shed 5 bases, with 14 bases lying between them. CDR3 loop: CASSVGGIYGETQYF. The CDR3 bases are TGTGCCAGCAGCGTAGGCGGGATCTACGGGGAGACCCAGTACTTC.